This T cell receptor (beta chain) emerged from a study of CD8 T cells in Susac syndrome. Trimming took 4 bases from V and 6 from J, leaving 18 bases between them. CDR3 size: 15 residues. In germline, CDR1 is SGHTA, CDR2 FQGNSA. The RNA, about 0.45 to 1 ug, was put through reverse transcription using random hexamers. TCRdb called the immunoSEQ multiplex PCR reads again in MiXCR, with one record for every CDR3 protein. The sample includes some 120,000 distinct CDR3 sequences, 90% to 95% of them seen just once. The source is a human donor in good health. Sequences were obtained from CD4+ T cells from PBMCs. The rearrangement joins TRBV7-2 to TRBJ1-1, with D maybe TRBD1 (6 bases). The CDR3 region has the DNA TGTGCCAGCAGCTCCGGTGAGGGGGGCGCCCCTGAAGCTTTCTTT. Residues: CASSSGEGGAPEAFF.